A single sample is the source of the 24 T cell receptor beta chains below, sequenced in a study of T cell responses to AZD1222 COVID-19 vaccine. TCRdb keeps only in-frame clones here, not all; method: immunoSEQ multiplex PCR. The sample lists about 110,000 clones; 89% were seen once. Material: peripheral blood, obtained on day 0 of MenACWY control vaccination. Receptor source: an adult in good health.

V gene TRBV29-1 combines with J gene TRBJ1-2; a possible D gene is TRBD1 (5 bases). This CDR3 has 13 residues. Germline CDR1 reads SQVTM; CDR2 reads ANQGSEA. The germline V and J ends were trimmed by 4 bases and 6 bases, with 15 bases remaining between them. The CDR3 bases are TGCAGCGTTGCTGTCCAGGGCCTAGATGGCTACACCTTC. Translating it yields CSVAVQGLDGYTF.

The chain employs TRBV5-4 and TRBJ2-2; TRBD2 agrees at 11 bases. Germline loops: CDR1 SGHNT, CDR2 YYREEE (reference sequence). J lost 4 bases, V lost 2 bases, and 1 base had no gene match. The CDR3 consists of 15 residues. DNA for the CDR3: TGTGCCAGCAGCTTACTAGCGGGGGCCACCGGGGAGCTGTTTTTT. Its translation: CASSLLAGATGELFF.

The chain couples TRBV6-2 or TRBV6-3 to TRBJ1-1; D not resolved. The CDR3 runs 13 residues. V was shortened by 5 bases and J by 1 base, with 8 bases between the two germline ends. From germline, CDR1 is MNHEY and CDR2 SVGEGT. Here the CDR3 reads CASSAAENTEAFF. Written as DNA, the CDR3 is TGTGCCAGCAGTGCGGCAGAGAACACTGAAGCTTTCTTT.

In this sample, this clone turned up once. The chain has TRBV12-5 and TRBJ1-6; a possible D gene is TRBD1 (5 bases). V was clipped by 3 bases and J by 8 bases, with 11 bases between them. CDR1 is LGHNT, CDR2 FRNRAP, per germline. The CDR3 extends over 14 amino acids. CDR3 amino acids: CASGFRGNDSPLHF. CDR3 sequence (DNA): TGTGCTAGTGGTTTCCGGGGGAATGATTCACCCCTCCACTTT. Full variable domain (missing parts from reference TRBV12-5 and TRBJ1-6): DARVTQTPRHKVTEMGQEVTMRCQPILGHNTVFWYRQTMMQGLELLAYFRNRAPLDDSGMPKDRFSAEMPDATLATLKIQPSEPRDSAVYFCASGFRGNDSPLHFGNGTRLTVT.

This chain joins TRBV19 and TRBJ1-2; 8 bases agree with TRBD1. V lost 3 bases to trimming and J lost 4 bases; unmatched junction nucleotides: 7. The germline gives CDR1 LNHDA, CDR2 SQIVND (reference sequence). This CDR3 is 15 amino acids long. DNA for the CDR3: TGTGCCAGTAGTATCCAGGGGGCGCGGATCTATGGCTACACCTTC. This sequence encodes CASSIQGARIYGYTF.

The V call is TRBV9, the J call TRBJ2-7; D is uncertain. Trimming removed 3 bases from V and 6 bases from J, with 13 bases in between. The CDR3 runs 13 residues. Germline CDR1 SGDLS, CDR2 YYNGEE. CDR3 region: CASSANQVGEQYF. Here the CDR3 DNA reads TGTGCCAGCAGCGCCAATCAGGTGGGCGAGCAGTACTTC.

The chain is built from TRBV7-2 and TRBJ1-2; the D is unclear. Trimming took 1 base from V and 10 from J, leaving 19 bases between them. The germline V gene encodes CDR1 SGHTA and CDR2 FQGNSA. There are 15 residues in the CDR3. The CDR3 nucleotides are TGTGCCAGCAGCTTAGGGGCGGGATCTAGAAGGGACTACACCTTC. Its translation is CASSLGAGSRRDYTF.

This clone was recorded only once. V gene TRBV7-9 combines with J gene TRBJ1-4; D may be TRBD1 (5 bases). Looked up from germline, CDR1 is SEHNR and CDR2 is FQNEAQ (reference sequence). Trimming stripped 5 bases from V and 8 bases from J, with 24 bases between. The CDR3 sequence is 17 residues long. This CDR3 is CASSPEWGIEEGEKLFF. The CDR3 DNA reads as TGTGCCAGCAGCCCGGAATGGGGCATAGAGGAAGGAGAAAAACTGTTTTTT.

The chain links TRBV19 to TRBJ1-2, with 7 bases matching TRBD1. This CDR3 is 15 amino acids long. J gave up 4 bases and V 2 bases, and 7 bases lay outside the gene matches. Germline loops: CDR1 LNHDA, CDR2 SQIVND (reference sequence). The CDR3 bases are TGTGCCAGTAGTATACCCGGCCAGGGGGTCTATGGCTACACCTTC. Amino acids: CASSIPGQGVYGYTF.

The chain combines TRBV11-3 with TRBJ2-1, with 14 bases aligning to TRBD2. Germline V gene sequence: CDR1 SGHNT, CDR2 YENEEA. The CDR3 extends over 17 amino acids. J was trimmed by 4 bases and V by 5 bases; bases with no gene match: 7. This CDR3 is CASSPGTSGGLYNEQFF. In DNA, the CDR3 is TGTGCCAGCAGCCCGGGGACTAGCGGGGGCCTATACAATGAGCAGTTCTTC.

The CDR3 here is CASGQGQEDGYTF. In DNA form, the CDR3 reads TGTGCCAGCGGACAGGGCCAGGAGGATGGCTACACCTTC. This chain joins TRBV7-9 and TRBJ1-2; 8 positions agree with TRBD1. The CDR3 totals 13 residues. Losses at the gene ends were 8 bases for V and 6 bases for J; bases not matched to a gene: 8. Germline loops: CDR1 SEHNR, CDR2 FQNEAQ (reference sequence).

The CDR3 spells CASSIDSQRSYEQYF. The CDR3 region has the DNA TGTGCCAGTAGTATAGATTCACAGAGGTCCTACGAGCAGTACTTC. The rearrangement links TRBV19 to TRBJ2-7; no firm D call. Germline CDR1 and CDR2: LNHDA and SQIVND (reference sequence). This CDR3 is built from 15 residues. Deletions cut 0 bases from V and 1 base from J, with 10 bases between.

The chain has TRBV3-1 (or the pseudogene TRBV3-2) and TRBJ1-2, with 7 bases lining up with TRBD1. The CDR3 spans 14 residues. The V gene's germline CDR1 is LGHDT and CDR2 YNNKEL (reference sequence). The junction had 3 bases not matched to a gene; V was cut back by 0 bases and J by 5 bases. CDR3: CASSQEGRGYGYTF. CDR3 in DNA: TGTGCCAGCAGCCAAGAGGGCAGGGGGTATGGCTACACCTTC.

The genes are TRBV28 and TRBJ1-6; TRBD1 aligns across 8 bases. The CDR3 contains 18 residues. Per the germline V gene, CDR1 is MDHEN and CDR2 is SYDVKM. J was trimmed by 5 bases and V by 4 bases; bases with no gene match: 13. CDR3 nucleotide sequence: TGTGCCAGCAGTTCCGCTGGCCGGACAGGGACGCATAATTCACCCCTCCACTTT. Translation: CASSSAGRTGTHNSPLHF. Variable domain in full (rest from reference TRBV28 and TRBJ1-6): DVKVTQSSRYLVKRTGEKVFLECVQDMDHENMFWYRQDPGLGLRLIYFSYDVKMKEKGDIPEGYSVSREKKERFSLILESASTNQTSMYLCASSSAGRTGTHNSPLHFGNGTRLTVT.

The J gene is TRBJ1-2, the V gene TRBV28; tentatively, D is TRBD1 (5 bases). CDR3 length: 11 residues. CDR1 and CDR2 from the germline V gene are MDHEN and SYDVKM. V was trimmed by 2 bases and J by 9 bases, leaving 7 bases between them. The CDR3 coding sequence is TGTGCCAGCAGTTTACAGGGTCGCTACACCTTC. Amino acid sequence: CASSLQGRYTF.

CDR3 in DNA: TGCGCCAGCAGCGGCGGGACACCCCCCGAGGTGGCCGAAGCTTTCTTT. Translation: CASSGGTPPEVAEAFF. The chain couples TRBV5-1 to TRBJ1-1; D is possibly TRBD1 (6 bases). The germline V and J ends were trimmed by 4 bases and 8 bases, with 24 bases remaining between them. The CDR3 covers 16 residues. CDR1 SGHRS and CDR2 YFSETQ come from the germline V gene.

The rearrangement links TRBV4-3 to TRBJ2-3; D unresolved. The CDR3 runs 13 residues. V lost 1 base and J lost 4, with 6 bases in between. CDR1 and CDR2 from the germline V gene are LGHNA and YSLEER. Written as DNA, the CDR3 is TGCGCCAGCAGCCAAGTTTTGGCAGATACGCAGTATTTT. Its translation is CASSQVLADTQYF.

The chain combines TRBV21-1 with TRBJ1-1; whether TRBD1, the table's D call, matches the DNA was not checked. TRBV21-1 is an annotated pseudogene. This CDR3 has 16 residues. The DNA of the CDR3 is TGTGCCAGCATGATAGACAGGGGCGAAGGAAACACTGAAGCTTTCTTT. Its protein is CASMIDRGEGNTEAFF.

CDR3 in DNA: TGTGCCAGCAGCCAAGGTATAGGGATGGTAGGGGGCAATCAGCCCCAGCATTTT. Its translation: CASSQGIGMVGGNQPQHF. The V and J genes are TRBV3-1 (or the pseudogene TRBV3-2) and TRBJ1-5; weak D call: TRBD1 (5 bases). Germline V lookup: CDR1 LGHDT, CDR2 YNNKEL (reference sequence). The CDR3 covers 18 residues. V dropped 1 base and J dropped 2 bases, with 18 bases sitting between them.

The chain links TRBV24-1 to TRBJ2-7, with D perhaps TRBD2 (5 bases). Looked up from germline, CDR1 is KGHDR and CDR2 is SFDVKD. V was cut by 3 bases and J by 2 bases, with 7 bases left in between. The CDR3 consists of 13 residues. CDR3 DNA: TGTGCCACCAGTGATCCCGGGACCTACGAGCAGTACTTC. This encodes CATSDPGTYEQYF.

The CDR3 is CASTAWEGAGADTQYF. The CDR3 coding sequence is TGTGCCAGCACCGCATGGGAGGGGGCCGGTGCAGATACGCAGTATTTT. The chain joins TRBV9 to TRBJ2-3, with D tentatively TRBD1 or TRBD2 (7 bases each). Per the germline V gene, CDR1 is SGDLS and CDR2 is YYNGEE. The V end lost 6 bases, the J end lost 4 bases, and 21 bases lay between the germline ends. The CDR3 has 16 residues.

This rearrangement joins TRBV7-3 to TRBJ2-5; TRBD1 is a possible D gene (7 bases). The CDR3 spans 16 residues. V gave up 5 bases and J gave up 0 bases, with 16 bases separating them. Germline CDR1 SGHTA, CDR2 FQGTGA. CDR3 amino acids: CASSHQGGANQETQYF. As DNA, the CDR3 is TGTGCCAGCAGCCATCAGGGGGGAGCAAACCAAGAGACCCAGTACTTC.

The rearrangement joins TRBV6-5 to TRBJ1-1; TRBD1 is a possible D gene (6 bases). The V and J ends lost 8 bases and 6 bases respectively, with 10 bases between them. This CDR3 comprises 11 residues. The germline V gene has CDR1 MNHEY and CDR2 SVGAGI. The CDR3 loop reads CASEGGAEAFF. As DNA, the CDR3 is TGTGCCAGCGAGGGGGGGGCTGAAGCTTTCTTT.

The chain is built from TRBV2 and TRBJ1-4; 7 bases map to TRBD1. The germline V gene encodes CDR1 SNHLY and CDR2 FYNNEI. V lost 2 bases to trimming and J lost 6 bases; unmatched junction nucleotides: 9. CDR3 length: 16 residues. The DNA of the CDR3 is TGTGCCAGCAGTGAAAGGGCGACAGGGAGTTATGAAAAACTGTTTTTT. It encodes CASSERATGSYEKLFF.